These 26 T cell receptor beta chains originate from one sample sequenced in a study of metastatic and nonmetastatic thyroid tumors. Through MiXCR, TCRdb re-clonotyped the PCR reads. The sample has 25,000 to 35,000 clones; roughly 20% are singletons. No patient received treatment before thyroid surgery. The sequenced sample was blood. The origin of the receptors is a female donor with papillary thyroid cancer or a benign thyroid nodule (not recorded which). Some clones in this sample may be carry-over from other donors' samples.

This clone has more than one count but fewer than ten. One end of the junction varies from germline; a read error may be responsible. The genes are TRBV19 and TRBJ2-7; either TRBD1 or TRBD2 may fit D (5 bases each). The germline CDR1 and CDR2 sequences are LNHDA and SQIVND (reference sequence). The CDR3 is made up of 15 amino acids. CDR3 residues: CASSTGHEGSYEKYF. CDR3 bases: TGTGCCAGTAGTACAGGACATGAGGGCTCCTACGAGAAGTACTTC.

V is TRBV24-1 and J is TRBJ1-6; D gene ambiguous. Per the germline V gene, CDR1 is KGHDR and CDR2 is SFDVKD. V lost 7 bases to trimming and J lost 9 bases, with 24 bases between them. The CDR3 sequence is 17 residues long. CDR3 residues: CATREFPGKEAGSPLHF. CDR3 in DNA: TGTGCCACCAGAGAATTTCCAGGAAAGGAAGCCGGTTCACCCCTCCACTTT.

This clone appeared many times. The V gene is TRBV2, the J gene TRBJ2-1; 7 bases match TRBD1. The CDR3 sequence is 15 residues long. The V segment lost 6 bases and the J segment 6 bases; nucleotides outside the gene matches: 11. The V gene's germline CDR1 is SNHLY and CDR2 FYNNEI. The CDR3 is CASRDRVIYSNEQFF. CDR3 in DNA: TGTGCCAGCAGAGACAGGGTAATATATTCCAATGAGCAGTTCTTC.

This clone was seen a handful of times. The V and J genes are TRBV6-2 or TRBV6-3 and TRBJ1-5; no reliable D call. CDR3 size: 14 residues. The V end was cut by 2 bases, the J end by 6 bases, with 11 bases between. Germline V gene lookup returns CDR1 MNHEY and CDR2 SVGEGT. In DNA form, the CDR3 reads TGTGCCAGCAGTTACGAAGGAGCTAGTCAGCCCCAGCATTTT. Encoded protein: CASSYEGASQPQHF.

There are many counts of this clone. This chain connects TRBV4-3 to TRBJ1-1, with no clear D. The germline gives CDR1 LGHNA, CDR2 YSLEER. CDR3 length: 11 residues. V was pared by 1 base and J by 5 bases, with 2 bases between. CDR3 in amino acids: CASSQGTEAFF. DNA for the CDR3: TGCGCCAGCAGCCAAGGGACTGAAGCTTTCTTT.

This clone was detected many times. This chain uses TRBV19 with TRBJ2-3, with a weak D call TRBD2 (6 bases). The CDR3 runs to 15 residues. V was cut by 5 bases and J by 0 bases, with 12 bases left in between. Germline CDR1 and CDR2: LNHDA and SQIVND (reference sequence). The CDR3 reads CASSADYPSTDTQYF. In nucleotides, the CDR3 is TGTGCCAGTAGTGCGGACTACCCTAGCACAGATACGCAGTATTTT.

This clone was detected many times. V and J are TRBV3-1 and TRBJ2-7; maybe TRBD1 (7 bases). The germline CDR1 and CDR2 sequences are LGHDT and YNNKEL (reference sequence). There are 13 residues in the CDR3. V was pared by 2 bases and J by 5 bases, with 10 bases between. CDR3 bases: TGTGCCAGCAGCCAACCAGGGGGGAACGAGCAGTACTTC. It translates to CASSQPGGNEQYF.

The chain uses TRBV6-2 or TRBV6-3 and TRBJ2-1; possibly TRBD2 for D (5 bases). V was trimmed by 2 bases and J by 3 bases, leaving 17 bases between them. The CDR3 spans 17 residues. CDR1 and CDR2 (germline): MNHEY, SVGEGT. CDR3 sequence: CASSYPPPEGIYNEQFF. In DNA form, the CDR3 reads TGTGCCAGCAGTTACCCCCCCCCAGAGGGTATCTACAATGAGCAGTTCTTC.

Comment on this clone: At one end, the junction sequence differs from germline, possibly due to a read error. The chain uses TRBV30 and TRBJ2-3; 7 bases line up with TRBD2. Germline V gene data show CDR1 as GTSNPN and CDR2 as SVGIG (reference sequence). The CDR3 contains 14 residues. This CDR3 is CVWSFCTGGRTQYF. The DNA of the CDR3 is TGTGTCTGGAGTTTTTGTACGGGAGGTCGTACGCAGTATTTT. The entire variable domain, with the rest obtained from reference TRBV30 and TRBJ2-3, is as follows: SQTIHQWPATLVQPVGSPLSLECTVEGTSNPNLYWYRQAAGRGLQLLFYSVGIGQISSEVPQNLSASRPQDRQFILSSKKLLLSDSGFYLCVWSFCTGGRTQYFGPGTRLTVL.

This rearrangement joins TRBV6-1 to TRBJ2-5; D is unresolved. Deletions cut 10 bases from V and 5 bases from J, with 14 bases between. The CDR3 is 12 amino acids. CDR1 and CDR2 from the germline V gene are MNHNS and SASEGT. The CDR3 coding sequence is TGTGCCACCTCCGAGTACGGGGAGACCCAGTACTTC. Translating gives CATSEYGETQYF.

Within the sample, this clone is medium-sized (0.01 to 0.1%). The V gene is TRBV12-3 or TRBV12-4, the J gene TRBJ2-3; TRBD2 agrees at 8 bases. V lost 6 bases and J lost 1; bases outside the gene matches: 6. The CDR3 length is 15 residues. The CDR3 region is CASSGGGGRTDTQYF. The CDR3 bases are TGTGCCAGCAGCGGGGGCGGGGGGCGCACAGATACGCAGTATTTT.

This clone was counted between two and nine times. The chain recombines TRBV28 with TRBJ2-5; D possibly corresponds to TRBD2 (6 bases). The V end was cut by 4 bases, the J end by 3 bases, with 21 bases between. This CDR3 is 17 amino acids long. The germline V gene encodes CDR1 MDHEN and CDR2 SYDVKM. The CDR3 nucleotides read TGTGCCAGCAGTTCCGGAGGGACCGCGCAGACCAAAGAGACCCAGTACTTC. This encodes CASSSGGTAQTKETQYF. The full variable domain, rest sourced from reference TRBV28 and TRBJ2-5, is DVKVTQSSRYLVKRTGEKVFLECVQDMDHENMFWYRQDPGLGLRLIYFSYDVKMKEKGDIPEGYSVSREKKERFSLILESASTNQTSMYLCASSSGGTAQTKETQYFGPGTRLLVL.

The chain links TRBV7-3 to TRBJ1-2; 9 bases agree with TRBD1. The CDR3 has 16 residues. Trimming removed 0 bases from V and 6 bases from J; junction bases left unmatched: 8. Germline lookup yields CDR1 SGHTA and CDR2 FQGTGA. The CDR3 nucleotides are TGTGCCAGCAGCTTAACCCCCGGGACAGGGCTTGATGGCTACACCTTC. This gives the protein CASSLTPGTGLDGYTF.

Many counts were recorded for this clone. The rearrangement joins TRBV18 to TRBJ2-5; D is perhaps TRBD1 (6 bases). CDR3 length: 15 amino acids. Per the germline V gene, CDR1 is KGHSH and CDR2 is LQKENI. Trimming shortened V by 4 bases and J by 4 bases, and 16 bases separated the two germline ends. CDR3 loop: CASSLNRVGSETQYF. The CDR3 DNA follows: TGTGCCAGCTCACTCAACAGGGTTGGATCAGAGACCCAGTACTTC.

As to this clone: Mismatch with germline at one junction end may stem from a read error. This sequence joins TRBV20-1 and TRBJ2-1, with 8 bases identical to TRBD2. The CDR3 length is 17 residues. Germline V lookup: CDR1 DFQATT, CDR2 SNEGSKA (reference sequence). The CDR3 nucleotides are TGCAGTGCTAGACTAGCGGGCGTAGAGAGCTCCTACAATGATCAGTTCTTC. Protein sequence: CSARLAGVESSYNDQFF.

This clone was counted between two and nine times. This chain connects TRBV6-1 to TRBJ2-1; D tentatively reads TRBD1 or TRBD2 (5 bases each). V lost 4 bases and J lost 0, with 10 bases in between. Germline values: CDR1 MNHNS, CDR2 SASEGT. CDR3 length equals 15 residues. The CDR3 protein is CASSVGTLSYNEQFF. The CDR3, as DNA: TGTGCCAGCAGTGTGGGGACGCTCTCCTACAATGAGCAGTTCTTC.

V and J are TRBV6-2 or TRBV6-3 and TRBJ1-1; D may be TRBD1 (5 bases). The V and J ends lost 5 bases and 5 bases respectively, with 24 bases between them. The CDR3 totals 17 residues. Looked up from germline, CDR1 is MNHEY and CDR2 is SVGEGT. CDR3 nucleotides: TGTGCCAGCAGTCCAGACGTACGAAGAGGAAGGGGTACTGAAGCTTTCTTT. Amino acids: CASSPDVRRGRGTEAFF.

This clone has only a few counts. This sequence joins TRBV6-2 or TRBV6-3 and TRBJ2-7; a weak D match, TRBD2 (6 bases). The germline V gene has CDR1 MNHEY and CDR2 SVGEGT. There are 15 residues in the CDR3. Trimming left V 0 bases short and J 5 bases short, with 14 bases between. The CDR3, as DNA: TGTGCCAGCAGTTACTCTGGACGGGGGTGGGACGAGCAGTACTTC. The encoded protein is CASSYSGRGWDEQYF.

This clone was detected many times. The chain is built from TRBV5-1 and TRBJ1-2, with 11 nucleotides matching TRBD1. This CDR3 has 14 residues. Unmatched junction bases numbered 0, after V lost 0 bases and J lost 5 bases. Germline CDR1 reads SGHRS; CDR2 reads YFSETQ. As DNA, the CDR3 is TGCGCCAGCAGCTTGGGGGACAGGGGGTATGGCTACACCTTC. Its protein product is CASSLGDRGYGYTF.

This clone was counted many times. This rearrangement joins TRBV9 to TRBJ2-4; D might be TRBD1 (6 bases). Trimming left V 1 base short and J 3 bases short, with 11 bases between. The CDR3 sequence is 15 residues long. CDR1 is SGDLS and CDR2 is YYNGEE in the germline V gene. CDR3 loop: CASSVIRGVKNIQYF. CDR3 DNA: TGTGCCAGCAGCGTAATCAGGGGAGTCAAAAACATTCAGTACTTC. Drawing the rest from reference TRBV9 and TRBJ2-4, the complete variable domain is DSGVTQTPKHLITATGQRVTLRCSPRSGDLSVYWYQQSLDQGLQFLIQYYNGEERAKGNILERFSAQQFPDLHSELNLSSLELGDSALYFCASSVIRGVKNIQYFGAGTRLSVL.

In its sample, this clone was seen a few times. CDR3 sequence reads: CASSSMGYGYTF. CDR3 sequence (DNA): TGTGCCAGCAGTTCGATGGGCTATGGCTACACCTTC. This chain connects TRBV6-2 or TRBV6-3 to TRBJ1-2; D is unresolved. Germline V gene sequence: CDR1 MNHEY, CDR2 SVGEGT. The CDR3 contains 12 residues. Trimming took 4 bases from V and 4 from J, leaving 7 bases between them.

Sample share makes this clone medium-sized. The chain combines TRBV12-3 or TRBV12-4 with TRBJ1-2; D remains unclear. This CDR3 comprises 13 residues. The V end was cut by 7 bases, the J end by 3 bases, with 12 bases between. CDR3 sequence (DNA): TGTGCCAGCATAGCCAGTGGGGACTATGGCTACACCTTC. It translates to CASIASGDYGYTF.

This clone came up a few times. This sequence joins TRBV6-1 and TRBJ2-5, with no clear D. There are 12 residues in the CDR3. CDR1 MNHNS and CDR2 SASEGT come from the germline V gene. V dropped 2 bases and J dropped 5 bases, with 6 bases sitting between them. Written as DNA, the CDR3 is TGTGCCAGCAGTGAACTCGGGGAGACCCAGTACTTC. Translation gives CASSELGETQYF.

This clone is medium-sized within its sample. V usage is TRBV6-6 and J usage is TRBJ2-1, with D possibly being TRBD2 (5 bases). Germline assignment: CDR1 MNHNY and CDR2 SVGAGI (reference sequence). V was clipped by 0 bases and J by 4 bases, with 7 bases between them. CDR3 length: 14 amino acids. The CDR3 nucleotides read TGTGCCAGCAGTTACTCTTCGGGGTACAATGAGCAGTTCTTC. It codes for CASSYSSGYNEQFF.

By sample share, this clone is medium-sized. The rearrangement joins TRBV27 to TRBJ1-2; possibly TRBD1 for D (6 bases). The ends were cut back, 6 bases at V and 1 base at J, with 15 bases in the middle. CDR1 is MNHEY and CDR2 is SMNVEV in the germline V gene (reference sequence). The CDR3 is made up of 15 amino acids. The CDR3 reads CASSFKGGINYGYTF. The CDR3 coding sequence is TGTGCCAGCAGCTTCAAGGGGGGGATTAACTATGGCTACACCTTC.

This clone was recorded a few times. The CDR3 loop is CAIRATILGSSPLHF. DNA for the CDR3: TGTGCCATCAGGGCAACTATCCTTGGGAGTTCACCCCTCCACTTT. This rearrangement joins TRBV10-3 to TRBJ1-6; D is ambiguous. The CDR3 sequence is 15 residues long. The germline gives CDR1 ENHRY, CDR2 SYGVKD. V lost 6 bases and J 9 bases, leaving 18 bases between the germline ends.